This T cell receptor beta chain came from a study of spatial heterogeneity in lung cancer. Carried by each TCR cDNA molecule was a unique molecular identifier. TCRdb ran MiXCR on the 5' RACE reads and lists one entry per CDR3 protein. The table has fewer than 30,000 distinct CDR3 sequences, roughly 6% seen once. Time point noted: blood at routine non-recurrence follow-up after resection. Whole RNA from tumor, nontumor lung or frozen PBMC was sequenced unsorted. There are 15 residues in the CDR3. From germline, CDR1 is SGHTS and CDR2 YDEGEE. The germline V and J ends were trimmed by 0 bases and 1 base, with 8 bases remaining between them. This clonotype was seen ten or more times.

The sequence derives from a male donor with early-stage non-small cell lung cancer. The gene calls are TRBV5-8 and TRBJ1-5, with unresolved D. Sequenced material: PBMCs, taken at follow-up. CDR3 sequence: CASSLVLGSNQPQHF. CDR3 nucleotide sequence: TGTGCCAGCAGCTTGGTTCTGGGGAGCAATCAGCCCCAGCATTTT.